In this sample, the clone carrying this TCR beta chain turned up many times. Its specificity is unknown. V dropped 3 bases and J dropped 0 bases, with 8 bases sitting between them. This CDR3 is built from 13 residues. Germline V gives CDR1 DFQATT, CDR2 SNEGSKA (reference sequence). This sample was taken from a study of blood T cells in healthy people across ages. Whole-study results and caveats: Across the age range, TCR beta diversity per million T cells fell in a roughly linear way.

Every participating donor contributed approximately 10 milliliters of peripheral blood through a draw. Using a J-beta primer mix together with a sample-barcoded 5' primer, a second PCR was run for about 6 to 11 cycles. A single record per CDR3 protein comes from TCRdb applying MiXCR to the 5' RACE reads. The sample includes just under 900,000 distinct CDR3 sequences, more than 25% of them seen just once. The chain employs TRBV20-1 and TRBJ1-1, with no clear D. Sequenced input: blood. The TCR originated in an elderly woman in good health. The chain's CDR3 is CSASRGMNTEAFF. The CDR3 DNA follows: TGCAGTGCTAGCCGAGGGATGAACACTGAAGCTTTCTTT.